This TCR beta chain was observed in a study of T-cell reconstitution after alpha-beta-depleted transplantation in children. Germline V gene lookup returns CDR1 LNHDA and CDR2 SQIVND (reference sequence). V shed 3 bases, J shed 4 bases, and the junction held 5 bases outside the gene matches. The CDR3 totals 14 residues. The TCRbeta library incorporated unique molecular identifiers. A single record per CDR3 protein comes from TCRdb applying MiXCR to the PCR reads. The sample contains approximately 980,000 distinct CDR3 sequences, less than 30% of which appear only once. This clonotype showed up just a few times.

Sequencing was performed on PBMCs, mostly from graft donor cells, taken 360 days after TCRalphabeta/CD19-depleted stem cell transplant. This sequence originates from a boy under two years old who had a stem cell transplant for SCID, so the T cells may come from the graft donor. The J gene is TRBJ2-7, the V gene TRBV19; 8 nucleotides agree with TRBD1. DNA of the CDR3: TGTGCCAGTAGTATGCGGGGACAGGCTTACGAGCAGTACTTC. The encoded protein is CASSMRGQAYEQYF.